This TCR beta chain was identified in a study of shared clonotypes between healthy human individuals. Approximately 90 million PBMCs were counted before genomic DNA extraction. The junction had 11 bases not matched to a gene; V was cut back by 4 bases and J by 4 bases. Germline V gene lookup returns CDR1 SEHNR and CDR2 FQNEAQ (reference sequence). CDR3 size: 16 residues. Only in-frame clones appear in the TCRdb table, and some are missing; sequencing was by immunoSEQ multiplex PCR. The sample includes fewer than 650,000 clones, roughly four fifths of them seen just once. V and J are TRBV7-9 and TRBJ1-2, with 8 bases fitting TRBD1. This clonotype was sampled from a woman in her thirties or forties in good health. Some clones in this sample may be carry-over from other donors' samples. Source material: PBMCs. The CDR3: CASSSLYLDRGYGYTF. In nucleotides, the CDR3 is TGTGCCAGCAGCTCCCTTTACCTAGACAGGGGCTATGGCTACACCTTC.